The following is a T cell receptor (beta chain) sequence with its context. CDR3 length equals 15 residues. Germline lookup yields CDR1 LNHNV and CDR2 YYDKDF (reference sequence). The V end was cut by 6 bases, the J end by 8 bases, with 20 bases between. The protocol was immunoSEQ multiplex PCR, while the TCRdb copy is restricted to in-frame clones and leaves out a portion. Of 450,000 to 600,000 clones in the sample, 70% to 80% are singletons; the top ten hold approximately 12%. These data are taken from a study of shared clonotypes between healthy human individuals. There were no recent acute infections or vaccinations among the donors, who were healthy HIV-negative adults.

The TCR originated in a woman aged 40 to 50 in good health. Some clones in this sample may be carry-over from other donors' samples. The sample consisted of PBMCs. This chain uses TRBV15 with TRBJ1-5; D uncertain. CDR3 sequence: CATRPSARDWEPQHF. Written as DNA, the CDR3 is TGTGCCACCAGACCCTCGGCCCGCGACTGGGAGCCCCAGCATTTT.